This T cell receptor beta chain was sequenced in a study of human T cells and chemical hapten exposure. Across the whole study: TCR yield per sample varied, mainly due to pooled library volumes. General study results and limits: TCRs above 1 in 1000 frequency did not change with DPC sensitization.

The study's library attached unique molecular identifiers to single cDNA molecules. In the study's own analysis: A typical sample had 75,000 to 100,000 TCRs, with roughly 23,224 to 700,000 overall. TCRdb reprocessed the 5' RACE reads via MiXCR and lists one record per CDR3 protein. TCRdb, rather than the study authors, made the V and J calls. Seen here are roughly 120,000 distinct CDR3 sequences, 19% observed once, and the top ten hold 2.8%. This CDR3 region has 16 residues. The germline V gene has CDR1 MNHEY and CDR2 SMNVEV (reference sequence). V trimming: 5 bases; J trimming: 3 bases; junction bases outside the gene matches: 5. It was from unfractionated whole blood that total RNA was extracted. There are a few counts of this clonotype. As yet, its antigen is unknown.

This chain connects TRBV27 to TRBJ2-2; TRBD2 aligns across 11 bases. This receptor was identified in a human donor in good health. The CDR3 sequence is CASSPGTSGYTGELFF. CDR3 DNA: TGTGCCAGCAGTCCTGGGACTAGCGGATACACCGGGGAGCTGTTTTTT.